Here is one TCR beta chain with its context. No antigen is known for it. As diagnostic evidence, clinical symptoms, serum thyroxine, TRAb, thyroid ultrasound and orbital computed tomography were relied upon. The PBMCs had their origin in around 9.1 ml of fresh peripheral blood. Investigators amplified TCR beta CDR3 regions from RNA transcripts. In the first round, RT-PCR was carried out with HTBI primers, and a multiplex PCR formed the second round. TCRdb re-called the multiplex PCR reads with MiXCR, one entry per CDR3 protein. In the table there are over 650,000 distinct CDR3 sequences, about 41% of which are singletons. The data were taken from a study of Graves' ophthalmopathy and Graves' hyperthyroidism. Study-level results: Most expanded thyroid clonotypes above 0.001 frequency also appeared in blood. Using 13 signatures, a model distinguished ophthalmopathy from stable hyperthyroidism, reaching roughly 90% sensitivity and approximately 80% specificity.

This clonotype was sampled from an adult man with Graves' ophthalmopathy. The sample comprised peripheral blood.

The chain's CDR3 is CAISGTGGMPQHF. The CDR3 coding sequence is TGTGCCATCAGTGGAACAGGGGGCATGCCCCAGCATTTT. The gene calls are TRBV10-3 and TRBJ1-5, with 9 bases aligning to TRBD1. With V trimmed by 4 bases and J by 9 bases, 4 bases remained unmatched. In germline, CDR1 is ENHRY, CDR2 SYGVKD. The CDR3 sequence is 13 residues long.